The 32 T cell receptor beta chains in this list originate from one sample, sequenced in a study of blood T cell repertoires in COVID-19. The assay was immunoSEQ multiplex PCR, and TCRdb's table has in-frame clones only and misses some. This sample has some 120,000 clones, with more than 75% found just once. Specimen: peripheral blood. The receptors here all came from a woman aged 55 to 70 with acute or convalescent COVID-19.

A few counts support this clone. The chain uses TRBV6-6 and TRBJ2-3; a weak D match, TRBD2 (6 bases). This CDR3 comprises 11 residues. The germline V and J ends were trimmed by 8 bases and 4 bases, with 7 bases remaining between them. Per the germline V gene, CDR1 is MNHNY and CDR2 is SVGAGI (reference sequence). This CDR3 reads CASGEADTQYF. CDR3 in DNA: TGTGCCAGCGGGGAGGCAGATACGCAGTATTTT.

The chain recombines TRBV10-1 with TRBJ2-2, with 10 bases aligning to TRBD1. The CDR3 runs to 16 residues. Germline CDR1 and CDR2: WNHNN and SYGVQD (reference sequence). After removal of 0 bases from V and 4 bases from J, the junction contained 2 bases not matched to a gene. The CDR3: CASSESRTGGTGELFF. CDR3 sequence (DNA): TGCGCCAGCAGTGAGTCTAGGACAGGGGGCACCGGGGAGCTGTTTTTT.

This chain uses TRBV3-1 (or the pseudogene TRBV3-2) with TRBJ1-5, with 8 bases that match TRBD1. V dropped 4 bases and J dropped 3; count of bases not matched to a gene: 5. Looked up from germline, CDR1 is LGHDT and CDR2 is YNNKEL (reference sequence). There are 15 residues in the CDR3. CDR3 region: CASSPSDRDNQPQHF. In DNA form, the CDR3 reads TGTGCCAGCAGCCCCTCGGACAGGGACAATCAGCCCCAGCATTTT.

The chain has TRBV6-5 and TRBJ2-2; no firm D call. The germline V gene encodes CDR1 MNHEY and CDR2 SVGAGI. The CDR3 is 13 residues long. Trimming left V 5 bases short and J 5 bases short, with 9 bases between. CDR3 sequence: CASSQPVTGELFF. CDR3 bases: TGTGCCAGCAGTCAACCAGTAACCGGGGAGCTGTTTTTT.

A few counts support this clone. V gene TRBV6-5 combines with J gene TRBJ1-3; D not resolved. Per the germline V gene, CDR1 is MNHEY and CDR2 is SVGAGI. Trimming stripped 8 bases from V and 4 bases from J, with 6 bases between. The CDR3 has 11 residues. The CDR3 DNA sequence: TGTGCCAGCCAGAAGGGAAACACCATATATTTT. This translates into CASQKGNTIYF.

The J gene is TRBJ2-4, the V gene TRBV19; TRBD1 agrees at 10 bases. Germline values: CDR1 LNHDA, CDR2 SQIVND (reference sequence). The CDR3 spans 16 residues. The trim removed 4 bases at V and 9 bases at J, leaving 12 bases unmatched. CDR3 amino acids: CASSSPTGGYRGIQYF. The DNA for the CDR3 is TGTGCCAGTAGTAGCCCGACAGGGGGCTATCGGGGCATTCAGTACTTC.

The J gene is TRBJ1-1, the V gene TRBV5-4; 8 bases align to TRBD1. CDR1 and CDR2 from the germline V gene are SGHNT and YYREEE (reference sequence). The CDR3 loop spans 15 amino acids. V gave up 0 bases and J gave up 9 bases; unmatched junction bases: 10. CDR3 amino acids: CASSLAGQGSWKAFF. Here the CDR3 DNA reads TGTGCCAGCAGCTTGGCAGGACAGGGTTCGTGGAAAGCTTTCTTT.

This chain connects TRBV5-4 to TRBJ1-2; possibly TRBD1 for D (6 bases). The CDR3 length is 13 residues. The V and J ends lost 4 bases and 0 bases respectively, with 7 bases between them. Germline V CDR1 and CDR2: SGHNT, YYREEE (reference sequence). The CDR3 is CASSRTANYGYTF. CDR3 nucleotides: TGTGCCAGCAGCCGGACAGCTAACTATGGCTACACCTTC.

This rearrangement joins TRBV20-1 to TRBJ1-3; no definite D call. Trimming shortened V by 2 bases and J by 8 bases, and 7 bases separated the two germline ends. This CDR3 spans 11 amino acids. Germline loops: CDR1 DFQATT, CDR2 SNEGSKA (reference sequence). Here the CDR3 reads CSARKLDTIYF. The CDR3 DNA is TGCAGTGCTAGAAAGTTAGACACCATATATTTT.

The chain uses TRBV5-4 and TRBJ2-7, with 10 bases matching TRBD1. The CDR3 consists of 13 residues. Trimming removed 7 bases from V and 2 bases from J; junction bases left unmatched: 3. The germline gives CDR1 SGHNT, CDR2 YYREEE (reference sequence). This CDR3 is CASGTGATYEQYF. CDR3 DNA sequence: TGTGCCAGCGGGACAGGGGCCACCTACGAGCAGTACTTC.

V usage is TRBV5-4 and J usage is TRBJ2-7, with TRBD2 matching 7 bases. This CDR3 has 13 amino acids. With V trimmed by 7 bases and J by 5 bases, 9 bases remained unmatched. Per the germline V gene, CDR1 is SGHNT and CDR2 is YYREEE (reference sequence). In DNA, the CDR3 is TGTGCCAGCTCCCCGGGGGGAGCCGACGAGCAGTACTTC. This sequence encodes CASSPGGADEQYF.

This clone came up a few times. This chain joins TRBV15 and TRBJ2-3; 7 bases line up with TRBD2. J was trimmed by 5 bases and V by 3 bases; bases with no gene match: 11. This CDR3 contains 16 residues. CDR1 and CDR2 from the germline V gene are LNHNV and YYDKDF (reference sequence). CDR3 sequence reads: CATSRWPPGGKDTQYF. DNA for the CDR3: TGTGCCACCAGCAGGTGGCCCCCGGGGGGTAAAGATACGCAGTATTTT.

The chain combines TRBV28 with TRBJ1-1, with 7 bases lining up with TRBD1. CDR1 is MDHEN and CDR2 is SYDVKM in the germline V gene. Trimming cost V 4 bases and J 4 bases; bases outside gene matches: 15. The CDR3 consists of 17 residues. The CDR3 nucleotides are TGTGCCAGCAGTTCCCCCGGGACAGCCTCCATGATCACTGAAGCTTTCTTT. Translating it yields CASSSPGTASMITEAFF.

CDR3 DNA: TGCGCCAGCAGCTCGAGGGGGAATTCACCCCTCCACTTT. It is translated as CASSSRGNSPLHF. The rearrangement uses TRBV5-1 and TRBJ1-6; weak D call: TRBD1 (6 bases). Germline CDR1 SGHRS, CDR2 YFSETQ. CDR3 size: 13 residues. V lost 3 bases, J lost 7 bases, and 8 bases lay in between. Drawing the rest from reference TRBV5-1 and TRBJ1-6, the complete variable domain is KAGVTQTPRYLIKTRGQQVTLSCSPISGHRSVSWYQQTPGQGLQFLFEYFSETQRNKGNFPGRFSGRQFSNSRSEMNVSTLELGDSALYLCASSSRGNSPLHFGNGTRLTVT.

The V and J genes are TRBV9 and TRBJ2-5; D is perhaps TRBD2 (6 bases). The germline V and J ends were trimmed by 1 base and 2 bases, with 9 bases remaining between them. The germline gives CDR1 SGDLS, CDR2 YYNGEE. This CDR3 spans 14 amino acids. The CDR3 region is CASSVSAGQETQYF. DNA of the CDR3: TGTGCCAGCAGCGTATCGGCGGGACAAGAGACCCAGTACTTC.

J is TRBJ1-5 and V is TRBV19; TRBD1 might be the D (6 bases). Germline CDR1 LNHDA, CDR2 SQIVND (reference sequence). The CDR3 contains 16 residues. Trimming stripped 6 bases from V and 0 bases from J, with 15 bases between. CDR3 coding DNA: TGTGCCAGTAGGCCGGACAGAATTAATAGCAATCAGCCCCAGCATTTT. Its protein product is CASRPDRINSNQPQHF.

The CDR3 DNA sequence: TGTGCCAGCAAGGGGGTATACACTGAAGCTTTCTTT. It specifies CASKGVYTEAFF. The J gene is TRBJ1-1, the V gene TRBV28; a possible D gene is TRBD1 (6 bases). CDR3 size: 12 residues. The germline CDR1 and CDR2 sequences are MDHEN and SYDVKM. The germline V and J ends were trimmed by 7 bases and 3 bases, with 9 bases remaining between them.

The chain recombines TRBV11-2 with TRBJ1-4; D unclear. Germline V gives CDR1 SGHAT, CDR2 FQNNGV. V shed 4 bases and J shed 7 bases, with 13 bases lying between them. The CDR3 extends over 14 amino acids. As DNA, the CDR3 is TGTGCCAGCAGCTCTAATCCAAGCGGTGAAAAACTGTTTTTT. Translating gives CASSSNPSGEKLFF.

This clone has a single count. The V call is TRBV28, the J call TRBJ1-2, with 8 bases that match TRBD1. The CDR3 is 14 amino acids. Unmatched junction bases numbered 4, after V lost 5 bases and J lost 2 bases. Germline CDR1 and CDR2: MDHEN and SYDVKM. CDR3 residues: CASSPRTGNYGYTF. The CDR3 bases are TGTGCCAGCAGTCCGCGGACAGGGAACTATGGCTACACCTTC.

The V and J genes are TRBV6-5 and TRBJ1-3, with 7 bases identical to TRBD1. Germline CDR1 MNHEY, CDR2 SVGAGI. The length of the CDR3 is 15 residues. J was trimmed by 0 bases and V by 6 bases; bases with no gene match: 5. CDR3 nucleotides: TGTGCCAGCAGAACAGGGGCTAGCTCTGGAAACACCATATATTTT. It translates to CASRTGASSGNTIYF.

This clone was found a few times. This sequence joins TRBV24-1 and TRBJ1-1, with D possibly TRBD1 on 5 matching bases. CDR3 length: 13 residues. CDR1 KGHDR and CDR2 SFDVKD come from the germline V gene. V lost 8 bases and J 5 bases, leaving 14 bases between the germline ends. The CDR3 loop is CATMERGGTEAFF. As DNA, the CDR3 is TGTGCCACCATGGAGAGGGGAGGGACTGAAGCTTTCTTT.

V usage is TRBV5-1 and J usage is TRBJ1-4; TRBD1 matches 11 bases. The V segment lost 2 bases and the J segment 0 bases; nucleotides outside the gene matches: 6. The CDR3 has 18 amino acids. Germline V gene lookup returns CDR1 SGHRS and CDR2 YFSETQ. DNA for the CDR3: TGCGCCAGCAGCTTCTCCGGGACAGGGGGTTCAACTAATGAAAAACTGTTTTTT. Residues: CASSFSGTGGSTNEKLFF.

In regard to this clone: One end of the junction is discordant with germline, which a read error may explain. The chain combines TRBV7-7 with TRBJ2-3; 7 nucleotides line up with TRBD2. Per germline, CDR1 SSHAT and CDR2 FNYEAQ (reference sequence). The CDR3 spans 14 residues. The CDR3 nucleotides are TGTGCTAGCAGCCCAAGGGGAGGGGTAGATACGCAGTATTTT. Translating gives CASSPRGGVDTQYF. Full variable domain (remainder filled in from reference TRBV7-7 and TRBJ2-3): GAGVSQSPRYKVTKRGQDVTLRCDPISSHATLYWYQQALGQGPEFLTYFNYEAQPDKSGLPSDRFSAERPEGSISTLTIQRTEQRDSAMYRCASSPRGGVDTQYFGPGTRLTVL.

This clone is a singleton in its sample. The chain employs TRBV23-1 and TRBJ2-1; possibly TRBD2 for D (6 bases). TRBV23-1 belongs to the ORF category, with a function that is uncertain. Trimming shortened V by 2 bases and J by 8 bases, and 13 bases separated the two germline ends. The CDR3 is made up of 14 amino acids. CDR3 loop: CASSQRRGEDEQFF. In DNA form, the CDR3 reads TGCGCCAGCAGTCAAAGGCGGGGCGAAGATGAGCAGTTCTTC.

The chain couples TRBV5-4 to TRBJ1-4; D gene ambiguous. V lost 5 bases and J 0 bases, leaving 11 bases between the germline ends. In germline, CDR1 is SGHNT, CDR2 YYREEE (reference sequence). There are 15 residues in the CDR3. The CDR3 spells CASSSGAATNEKLFF. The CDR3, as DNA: TGTGCCAGCAGTTCGGGAGCAGCAACTAATGAAAAACTGTTTTTT.

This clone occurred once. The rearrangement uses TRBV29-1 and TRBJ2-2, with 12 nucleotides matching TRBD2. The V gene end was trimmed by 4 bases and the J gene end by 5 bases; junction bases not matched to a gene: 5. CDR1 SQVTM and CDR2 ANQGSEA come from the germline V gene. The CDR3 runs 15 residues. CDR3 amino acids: CSVVLAGGRTGELFF. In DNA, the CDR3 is TGCAGCGTTGTCCTAGCGGGAGGGAGGACCGGGGAGCTGTTTTTT.

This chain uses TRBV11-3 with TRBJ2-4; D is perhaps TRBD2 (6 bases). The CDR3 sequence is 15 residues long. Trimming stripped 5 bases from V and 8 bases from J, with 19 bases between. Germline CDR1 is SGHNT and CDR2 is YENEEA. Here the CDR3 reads CASSLPFPGEDIQYF. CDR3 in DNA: TGTGCCAGCAGCCTCCCCTTCCCTGGGGAGGACATTCAGTACTTC.

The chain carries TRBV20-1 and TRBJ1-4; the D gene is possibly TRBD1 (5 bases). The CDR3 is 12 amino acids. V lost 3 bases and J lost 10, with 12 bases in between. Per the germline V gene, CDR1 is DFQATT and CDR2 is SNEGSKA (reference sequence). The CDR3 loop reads CSASVGDLKLFF. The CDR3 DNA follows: TGCAGTGCTAGTGTCGGGGACTTAAAACTGTTTTTT.

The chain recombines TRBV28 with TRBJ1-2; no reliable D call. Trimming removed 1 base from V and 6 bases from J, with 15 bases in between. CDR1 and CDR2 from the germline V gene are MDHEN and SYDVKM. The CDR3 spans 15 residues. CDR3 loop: CASSLLAGGSNGYTF. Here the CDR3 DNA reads TGTGCCAGCAGTTTATTGGCAGGAGGAAGTAATGGCTACACCTTC.

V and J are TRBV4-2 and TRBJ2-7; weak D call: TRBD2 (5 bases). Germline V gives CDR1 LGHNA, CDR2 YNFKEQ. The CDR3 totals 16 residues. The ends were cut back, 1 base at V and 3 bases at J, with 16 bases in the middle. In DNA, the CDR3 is TGTGCCAGCAGCCAAGGGATGGGAGCAGAACTCTACGAGCAGTACTTC. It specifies CASSQGMGAELYEQYF.

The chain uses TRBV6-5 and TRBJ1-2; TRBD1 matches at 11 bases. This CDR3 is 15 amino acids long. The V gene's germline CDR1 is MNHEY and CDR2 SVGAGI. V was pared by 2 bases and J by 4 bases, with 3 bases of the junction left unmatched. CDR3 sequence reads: CASSYGTGGIYGYTF. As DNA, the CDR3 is TGTGCCAGCAGTTACGGGACAGGGGGTATCTATGGCTACACCTTC.

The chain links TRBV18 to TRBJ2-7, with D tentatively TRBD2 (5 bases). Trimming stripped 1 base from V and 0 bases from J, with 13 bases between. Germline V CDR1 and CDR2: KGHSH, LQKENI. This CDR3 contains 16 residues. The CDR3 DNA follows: TGTGCCAGCTCACCACAGGCGGGTTCACCCTCCTACGAGCAGTACTTC. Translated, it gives CASSPQAGSPSYEQYF. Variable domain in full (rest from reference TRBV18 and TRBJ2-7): NAGVMQNPRHLVRRRGQEARLRCSPMKGHSHVYWYRQLPEEGLKFMVYLQKENIIDESGMPKERFSAEFPKEGPSILRIQQVVRGDSAAYFCASSPQAGSPSYEQYFGPGTRLTVT.